The present T cell receptor (beta chain) was sequenced within a study of cytomegalovirus exposure and HLA in healthy donors. The table came from immunoSEQ multiplex PCR; TCRdb's copy has only in-frame clones and leaves some out. Among roughly 140,000 clones listed, about 89% were seen once. Notes on this clone: Its target is not known.

Study outcomes and limitations: Researchers reported that a few CMV-associated chains were confirmed in vitro as CMV antigen-specific.

Sample: PBMCs. The clonotype comes from a woman in her late teens or twenties in good health and CMV-seropositive.

The chain's CDR3 is CASTPGGDSNQPQHF. The CDR3, as DNA: TGTGCCAGCACCCCGGGGGGGGACAGCAATCAGCCCCAGCATTTT. The chain recombines TRBV9 with TRBJ1-5; tentatively, D is TRBD1 (5 bases). The length of the CDR3 is 15 residues. The V and J ends lost 6 bases and 1 base respectively, with 14 bases between them. Germline CDR1 is SGDLS and CDR2 is YYNGEE.